This T cell receptor beta chain was found in a study of OX40 agonist ivuxolimab in advanced cancers. The assay was immunoSEQ multiplex PCR, and TCRdb's table has in-frame clones only and misses some. This sample has approximately 86,000 clones; roughly 93% occur once, and the top ten carry 0.33%. Per germline, CDR1 LGHNA and CDR2 YSLEER. Trimming pared 0 bases from V and 0 bases from J, leaving 11 bases between. The CDR3 is made up of 16 amino acids. The receptor was isolated from an adult with an advanced solid tumor such as melanoma, head and neck, liver or kidney cancer. This specimen was CD4+ or CD8+ T cells sorted from blood, taken in a trial of the OX40 agonist ivuxolimab. J is TRBJ1-1 and V is TRBV4-3; D perhaps matches TRBD1 (5 bases). DNA of the CDR3: TGCGCCAGCAGCCAAGAAGTTCCAGGGTTGAACACTGAAGCTTTCTTT. Translation gives CASSQEVPGLNTEAFF.